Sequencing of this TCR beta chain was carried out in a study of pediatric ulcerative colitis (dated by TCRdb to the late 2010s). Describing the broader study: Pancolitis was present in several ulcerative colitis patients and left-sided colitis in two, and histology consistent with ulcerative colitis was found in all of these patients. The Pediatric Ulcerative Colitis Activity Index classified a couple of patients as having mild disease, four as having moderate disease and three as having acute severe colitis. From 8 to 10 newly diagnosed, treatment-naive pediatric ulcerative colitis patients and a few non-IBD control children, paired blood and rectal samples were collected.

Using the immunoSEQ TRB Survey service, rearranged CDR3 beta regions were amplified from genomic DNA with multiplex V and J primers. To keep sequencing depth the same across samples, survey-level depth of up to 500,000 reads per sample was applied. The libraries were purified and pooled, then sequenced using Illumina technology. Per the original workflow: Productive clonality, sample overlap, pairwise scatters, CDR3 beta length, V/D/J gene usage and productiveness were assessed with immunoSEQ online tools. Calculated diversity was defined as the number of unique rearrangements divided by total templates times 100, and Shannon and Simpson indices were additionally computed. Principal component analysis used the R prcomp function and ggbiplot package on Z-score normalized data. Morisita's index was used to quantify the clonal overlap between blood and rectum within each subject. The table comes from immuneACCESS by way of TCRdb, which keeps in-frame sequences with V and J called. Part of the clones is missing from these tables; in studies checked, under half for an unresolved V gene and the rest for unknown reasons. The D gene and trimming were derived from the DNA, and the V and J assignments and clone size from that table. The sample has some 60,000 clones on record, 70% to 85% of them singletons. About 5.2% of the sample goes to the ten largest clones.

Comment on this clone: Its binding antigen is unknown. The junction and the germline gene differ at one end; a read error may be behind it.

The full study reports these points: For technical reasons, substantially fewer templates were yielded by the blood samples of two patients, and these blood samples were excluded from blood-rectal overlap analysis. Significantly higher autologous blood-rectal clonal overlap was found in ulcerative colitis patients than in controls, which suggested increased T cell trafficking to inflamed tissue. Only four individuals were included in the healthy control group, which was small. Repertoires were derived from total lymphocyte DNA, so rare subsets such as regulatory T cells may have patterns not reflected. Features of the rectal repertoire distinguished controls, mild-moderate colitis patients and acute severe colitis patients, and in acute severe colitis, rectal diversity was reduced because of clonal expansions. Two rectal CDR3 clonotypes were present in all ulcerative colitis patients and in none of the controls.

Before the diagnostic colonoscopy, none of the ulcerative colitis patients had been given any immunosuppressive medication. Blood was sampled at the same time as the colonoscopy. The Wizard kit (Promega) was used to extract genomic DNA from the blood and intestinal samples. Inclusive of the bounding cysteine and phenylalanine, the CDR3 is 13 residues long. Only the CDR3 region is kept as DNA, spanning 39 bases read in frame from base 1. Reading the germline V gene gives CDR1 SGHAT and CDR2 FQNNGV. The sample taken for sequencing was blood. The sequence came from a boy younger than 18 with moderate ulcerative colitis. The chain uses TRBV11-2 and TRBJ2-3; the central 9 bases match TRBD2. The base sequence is TGTGCCAGCAGTACAAACGCCGGGACTAGCCCTATTTTT. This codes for CASSTNAGTSPIF.